This TCR beta chain was documented in a study of blood T cells in healthy people across ages. This clonotype was seen repeatedly, ten times or more. Germline lookup yields CDR1 MGHDK and CDR2 SYGVNS. The CDR3 is made up of 13 amino acids. Trimming left V 4 bases short and J 2 bases short, with 6 bases between. Primed by a sample-barcoded 5' primer and a J-beta primer mix, a second PCR proceeded for roughly 7 to 12 cycles. In TCRdb, the 5' RACE reads were re-called with MiXCR into one record per CDR3 protein. Of 540,000 or so distinct CDR3 sequences in the sample, 27% were seen once. This sequence originates from a woman in her 70s in good health. The chain employs TRBV25-1 and TRBJ1-5; TRBD1 might be the D (6 bases). Material for sequencing was blood. CDR3 protein: CASSGQGNQPQHF. CDR3 DNA sequence: TGTGCCAGCAGTGGACAGGGCAATCAGCCCCAGCATTTT.